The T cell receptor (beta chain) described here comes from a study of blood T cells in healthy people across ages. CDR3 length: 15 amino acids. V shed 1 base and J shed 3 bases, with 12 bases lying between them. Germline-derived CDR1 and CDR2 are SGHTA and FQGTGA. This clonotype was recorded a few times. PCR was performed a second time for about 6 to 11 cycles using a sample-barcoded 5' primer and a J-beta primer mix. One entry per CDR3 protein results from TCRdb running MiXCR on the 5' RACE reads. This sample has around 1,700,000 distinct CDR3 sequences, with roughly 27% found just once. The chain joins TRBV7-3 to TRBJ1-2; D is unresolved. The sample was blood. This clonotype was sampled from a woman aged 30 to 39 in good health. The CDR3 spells CASSLNPGGDYGYTF. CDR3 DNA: TGTGCCAGCAGCTTAAACCCTGGTGGGGACTATGGCTACACCTTC.